Each of the 13 T cell receptor beta chains below was sequenced from the same sample in a study of cytomegalovirus exposure and HLA in healthy donors. The PCR employed 60 Vbeta primers together with 13 Jbeta primers. The table came from immunoSEQ multiplex PCR; TCRdb's copy has only in-frame clones and leaves some out. The sample table sets out 75,000 to 95,000 clones. Sequenced material: PBMCs. The receptor set was obtained from a girl aged 5-17 years in good health and CMV-seropositive.

CDR3 sequence reads: CASSSVAGQLWEQYV. CDR3 DNA: TGTGCCAGCAGCTCCGTTGCTGGACAGTTATGGGAGCAGTACGTC. The V gene is TRBV7-2, the J gene TRBJ2-7; a possible D gene is TRBD1 (6 bases). V was pared by 4 bases and J by 7 bases, with 20 bases between. Looked up from germline, CDR1 is SGHTA and CDR2 is FQGNSA. The CDR3 runs 15 residues.

The gene calls are TRBV5-1 and TRBJ2-1; 8 bases line up with TRBD1. Germline V gene data show CDR1 as SGHRS and CDR2 as YFSETQ. V was pared by 0 bases and J by 2 bases, with 7 bases of the junction left unmatched. The CDR3 is made up of 17 amino acids. Here the CDR3 DNA reads TGCGCCAGCAGCTTGGCCCCGGGACAGGCGACCTACAATGAGCAGTTCTTC. As protein: CASSLAPGQATYNEQFF.

V usage is TRBV5-4 and J usage is TRBJ2-1, with D possibly being TRBD2 (7 bases). Germline V lookup: CDR1 SGHNT, CDR2 YYREEE (reference sequence). Trimming removed 6 bases at V and 5 bases at J, with 24 bases between. The CDR3 spans 17 residues. The CDR3, as DNA: TGTGCCAGCAAGGGGGGAGGAAGGGCGGGGGACAACAATGAGCAGTTCTTC. As protein: CASKGGGRAGDNNEQFF. Full variable domain (remainder filled in from reference TRBV5-4 and TRBJ2-1): ETGVTQSPTHLIKTRGQQVTLRCSSQSGHNTVSWYQQALGQGPQFIFQYYREEENGRGNFPPRFSGLQFPNYSSELNVNALELDDSALYLCASKGGGRAGDNNEQFFGPGTRLTVL.

This CDR3 is CASSLYPGDHTIYF. The CDR3 bases are TGTGCCAGCAGTTTATACCCCGGGGATCACACCATATATTTT. The V and J genes are TRBV28 and TRBJ1-3, with D hard to call. Germline V gene data show CDR1 as MDHEN and CDR2 as SYDVKM. The CDR3 length is 14 residues. The V and J ends lost 1 base and 8 bases respectively, with 12 bases between them. The whole variable domain, remainder taken from reference TRBV28 and TRBJ1-3, is DVKVTQSSRYLVKRTGEKVFLECVQDMDHENMFWYRQDPGLGLRLIYFSYDVKMKEKGDIPEGYSVSREKKERFSLILESASTNQTSMYLCASSLYPGDHTIYFGEGSWLTVV.

The chain links TRBV7-2 to TRBJ2-7, with 10 bases aligning to TRBD2. V lost 3 bases and J lost 9; bases outside the gene matches: 11. Germline-derived CDR1 and CDR2 are SGHTA and FQGNSA. The CDR3 consists of 15 residues. The CDR3 loop reads CASSFYSGTSDGQYF. The CDR3, as DNA: TGTGCCAGCAGCTTTTATTCCGGGACTAGCGATGGGCAGTACTTC.

The chain recombines TRBV27 with TRBJ2-7; 8 bases agree with TRBD2. Germline trimming cut 3 bases from V and 7 bases from J; bases unmatched to any gene: 5. CDR3 length: 13 amino acids. Germline values: CDR1 MNHEY, CDR2 SMNVEV (reference sequence). CDR3 amino acids: CASSFGGAGEQYF. DNA for the CDR3: TGTGCCAGCAGTTTCGGGGGGGCGGGTGAGCAGTACTTC.

Comment on this clone: Other nucleotide sequences from this sample produce the same CDR3. CDR3 sequence: CSVEGRMNTEAFF. CDR3 bases: TGCAGCGTTGAGGGCAGGATGAACACTGAAGCTTTCTTT. V is TRBV29-1 and J is TRBJ1-1; D not resolved. Germline CDR1 and CDR2: SQVTM and ANQGSEA. The CDR3 covers 13 residues. The V end lost 3 bases, the J end lost 0 bases, and 8 bases lay between the germline ends.

CDR3 sequence reads: CASSTLTREQYV. CDR3 nucleotides: TGTGCCAGCAGCACATTGACACGCGAGCAGTACGTC. The genes are TRBV2 and TRBJ2-7; D is ambiguous. The CDR3 has 12 amino acids. Germline CDR1 SNHLY, CDR2 FYNNEI. The germline V and J ends were trimmed by 6 bases and 6 bases, with 12 bases remaining between them.

CDR3: CASSVGASGAQRETQYF. DNA for the CDR3: TGTGCCAGCAGCGTAGGGGCTAGCGGGGCCCAAAGGGAGACCCAGTACTTC. The V gene is TRBV9, the J gene TRBJ2-5; the match to TRBD2 covers 9 bases. Germline V CDR1 and CDR2: SGDLS, YYNGEE. The CDR3 sequence is 17 residues long. V shed 0 bases, J shed 5 bases, and the junction held 11 bases outside the gene matches.

The rearrangement joins TRBV4-3 to TRBJ1-1, with 7 bases fitting TRBD1. There are 15 residues in the CDR3. CDR1 and CDR2 from the germline V gene are LGHNA and YSLEER. V shed 4 bases, J shed 0 bases, and the junction held 5 bases outside the gene matches. CDR3 region: CASSPGQSMNTEAFF. Here the CDR3 DNA reads TGCGCCAGCAGCCCGGGACAGTCCATGAACACTGAAGCTTTCTTT.

V usage is TRBV29-1 and J usage is TRBJ1-5; D is ambiguous. V lost 6 bases to trimming and J lost 0 bases, with 9 bases between them. Looked up from germline, CDR1 is SQVTM and CDR2 is ANQGSEA. The CDR3 is 13 residues long. The CDR3 is CSVSGNSNQPQHF. The CDR3 coding sequence is TGCAGCGTCTCGGGGAATAGCAATCAGCCCCAGCATTTT. Combining the CDR3 with reference TRBV29-1 and TRBJ1-5 gives the whole variable domain SAVISQKPSRDICQRGTSLTIQCQVDSQVTMMFWYRQQPGQSLTLIATANQGSEATYESGFVIDKFPISRPNLTFSTLTVSNMSPEDSSIYLCSVSGNSNQPQHFGDGTRLSIL.

This chain links TRBV6-1 with TRBJ2-7; D might be TRBD1 (6 bases). The germline CDR1 and CDR2 sequences are MNHNS and SASEGT. The CDR3 extends over 14 amino acids. With 4 bases removed from V and 7 bases from J, the gap between germline ends came to 17 bases. CDR3 region: CASSVSGVAVEQYF. In DNA form, the CDR3 reads TGTGCCAGCAGTGTCTCAGGGGTGGCGGTTGAGCAGTACTTC.

CDR3 coding DNA: TGTGCCAGCAGGAATAGGGAGAGGTCACCCCTCCACTTT. Translation gives CASRNRERSPLHF. This chain joins TRBV5-6 and TRBJ1-6, with no clear D. The CDR3 consists of 13 residues. The V end lost 5 bases, the J end lost 10 bases, and 13 bases lay between the germline ends. From germline, CDR1 is SGHDT and CDR2 YYEEEE. The variable domain in full, completed from reference TRBV5-6 and TRBJ1-6, reads DAGVTQSPTHLIKTRGQQVTLRCSPKSGHDTVSWYQQALGQGPQFIFQYYEEEERQRGNFPDRFSGHQFPNYSSELNVNALLLGDSALYLCASRNRERSPLHFGNGTRLTVT.